These 12 T cell receptor beta chains share one sample of origin, sequenced in a study of blood T cell repertoires in COVID-19. Produced via immunoSEQ multiplex PCR; TCRdb's table is partial and in-frame only. The repertoire holds some 100,000 clones, with more than 85% as singletons. The sequenced sample consisted of peripheral blood. These receptors were obtained from a man aged 55-75 years with acute or convalescent COVID-19.

The J gene is TRBJ2-2, the V gene TRBV5-6, with D tentatively TRBD2 (5 bases). This CDR3 spans 14 amino acids. Trimming pared 4 bases from V and 8 bases from J, leaving 15 bases between. Looked up from germline, CDR1 is SGHDT and CDR2 is YYEEEE. CDR3 protein: CASSPLGVEGELFF. For the CDR3, the DNA is TGTGCCAGCAGCCCGCTCGGGGTGGAGGGGGAGCTGTTTTTT.

The chain couples TRBV24-1 to TRBJ2-7; perhaps TRBD2 as D (5 bases). The V end was cut by 0 bases, the J end by 7 bases, with 6 bases between. The length of the CDR3 is 12 residues. Per the germline V gene, CDR1 is KGHDR and CDR2 is SFDVKD. CDR3 in DNA: TGTGCCACCAGTGATTTGGGGGAGGAGCAGTACTTC. As protein: CATSDLGEEQYF.

The chain joins TRBV11-1 to TRBJ2-1, with 11 bases fitting TRBD2. This CDR3 contains 16 residues. Germline V gene lookup returns CDR1 SGHAT and CDR2 FQDESV (reference sequence). The ends lost 4 bases at V and 6 bases at J; junction bases unmatched: 8. CDR3 in amino acids: CASSSVRTSGFNEQFF. The CDR3 nucleotides read TGTGCCAGCAGCTCGGTAAGGACTAGCGGGTTCAATGAGCAGTTCTTC.

CDR3 region: CASSSSRGGGYTF. CDR3 DNA sequence: TGTGCCAGCAGTTCCAGCAGGGGTGGTGGCTACACCTTC. This chain links TRBV6-6 with TRBJ1-2; the D gene is possibly TRBD1 (6 bases). This CDR3 is built from 13 residues. V shed 4 bases and J shed 7 bases, with 13 bases lying between them. Germline CDR1 reads MNHNY; CDR2 reads SVGAGI (reference sequence).

The chain employs TRBV28 and TRBJ1-5; tentatively, D is TRBD1 (6 bases). There are 16 residues in the CDR3. CDR1 is MDHEN and CDR2 is SYDVKM in the germline V gene. V dropped 6 bases and J dropped 3 bases, with 18 bases sitting between them. In DNA form, the CDR3 reads TGTGCCAGCAGCCCGCACTACAGGGTTGACAATCAGCCCCAGCATTTT. Its protein product is CASSPHYRVDNQPQHF.

This rearrangement joins TRBV24-1 to TRBJ1-5, with 7 bases that match TRBD1. Germline CDR1 KGHDR, CDR2 SFDVKD. The CDR3 extends over 16 amino acids. V shed 4 bases, J shed 1 base, and the junction held 6 bases outside the gene matches. The CDR3 DNA is TGTGCCACCAGTGACAAAAGGACAGGAAGCAATCAGCCCCAGCATTTT. Amino acid sequence: CATSDKRTGSNQPQHF.

This clone was observed once. The J gene is TRBJ1-1, the V gene TRBV10-3; D may be TRBD1 (6 bases). This CDR3 is 14 amino acids long. V dropped 6 bases and J dropped 0 bases, with 11 bases sitting between them. CDR1 is ENHRY and CDR2 is SYGVKD in the germline V gene. The CDR3 DNA reads as TGTGCCATCAGCCAGACAGGTTTGAACACTGAAGCTTTCTTT. This codes for CAISQTGLNTEAFF.

CDR3 sequence: CASSLPGGAWAQYF. CDR3 nucleotide sequence: TGTGCCAGCAGTCTTCCTGGGGGGGCTTGGGCCCAGTACTTC. The chain couples TRBV2 to TRBJ2-5; possible D gene TRBD2, 7 bases. CDR3 size: 14 residues. The V and J ends lost 5 bases and 9 bases respectively, with 19 bases between them. Germline CDR1 reads SNHLY; CDR2 reads FYNNEI.

The gene calls are TRBV7-9 and TRBJ1-1; TRBD1 might be the D (6 bases). The CDR3 length is 13 residues. Germline CDR1 and CDR2: SEHNR and FQNEAQ (reference sequence). V gave up 4 bases and J gave up 1 base, with 7 bases separating them. The CDR3 region has the DNA TGTGCCAGCAGCTCGACAGGGAACACTGAAGCTTTCTTT. Amino acids: CASSSTGNTEAFF.

The chain combines TRBV13 with TRBJ2-5; tentative D call: TRBD1 (6 bases). Germline V gives CDR1 PRHDT, CDR2 FYEKMQ (reference sequence). The ends were cut back, 4 bases at V and 1 base at J, with 10 bases in the middle. This CDR3 has 14 amino acids. CDR3 nucleotides: TGTGCCAGCAGCTCCTGGACAGCCCAAGAGACCCAGTACTTC. Encoded protein: CASSSWTAQETQYF.

This clone was observed a few times. V usage is TRBV30 and J usage is TRBJ2-2; 11 nucleotides agree with TRBD2. CDR1 and CDR2 (germline): GTSNPN, SVGIG (reference sequence). The CDR3 is 18 residues long. Losses at the gene ends were 4 bases for V and 1 base for J; bases not matched to a gene: 11. DNA for the CDR3: TGTGCCTGGACCACGGGACTAGCGGCCTCCCGGAACACCGGGGAGCTGTTTTTT. Protein sequence: CAWTTGLAASRNTGELFF.

The chain links TRBV19 to TRBJ1-1; no definite D call. The CDR3 length is 13 residues. Per germline, CDR1 LNHDA and CDR2 SQIVND (reference sequence). Trimming left V 3 bases short and J 5 bases short, with 10 bases between. As DNA, the CDR3 is TGTGCCAGTAGTATGGTTCGGGGAACTGAAGCTTTCTTT. It specifies CASSMVRGTEAFF. Full variable domain (missing parts from reference TRBV19 and TRBJ1-1): DGGITQSPKYLFRKEGQNVTLSCEQNLNHDAMYWYRQDPGQGLRLIYYSQIVNDFQKGDIAEGYSVSREKKESFPLTVTSAQKNPTAFYLCASSMVRGTEAFFGQGTRLTVV.